The clone carrying this TCR beta chain was recorded many times. Its specificity is unknown. Arm-PCR of CDR3 regions and iRepertoire HTBI primers were used to build TCR beta libraries. TCRdb ran MiXCR on the multiplex PCR reads and lists one entry per CDR3 protein. The sample has approximately 360,000 distinct CDR3 sequences; approximately 10% are singletons. These data are taken from a study of regulatory T cells in long-lasting Graves disease. Study at large: For a period under 3 months, newly diagnosed Graves' patients had taken antithyroid drugs. Study observations and caveats: Sample size, which was small, may have reduced accuracy. Persistent Graves' patients showed less TCR diversity than newly diagnosed ones.

Per the germline V gene, CDR1 is SQVTM and CDR2 is ANQGSEA. Trimming removed 5 bases at V and 7 bases at J, with 27 bases between. The length of the CDR3 is 16 residues. The time point: newly diagnosed GD, antithyroid drugs for less than 3 months. There was RNA extracted from PBMCs, and the TCR library was made from it. These same records also appear under a second study, on T cells in Graves' hyperthyroidism and ophthalmopathy.

The input for sequencing was peripheral blood mononuclear cells (PBMCs), taken at new diagnosis, from a patient treated with antithyroid drugs. This sequence joins TRBV29-1 and TRBJ2-7; TRBD1 is a possible D gene (5 bases). The TCR sequence derives from a young woman with Graves disease. The CDR3 DNA reads as TGCAGCGTTATAGGAGTGGGGCCCCATCTCTTGGGAGAGCAGTACTTC. It yields the protein CSVIGVGPHLLGEQYF.